A selection of T cell receptor beta chains follows, all from one sample in a study of blood T cell repertoires in COVID-19. TCRdb keeps only in-frame clones here, not all; method: immunoSEQ multiplex PCR. Seen here are some 110,000 clones, 80% observed once, and the top ten hold 16%. Material: peripheral blood. The receptors originated from a man between 60 and 70 years old with active or convalescent COVID-19. CDR3s include the opening cysteine and the closing phenylalanine or tryptophan. The order of the fields is V gene, J gene, clone size, D gene, CDR3 DNA, CDR3 protein. A D gene is named only where the DNA matches it firmly. Rows may omit the clone size; those that give it use once, few, many or a size class.

TRBV9,TRBJ2-1,NA,TRBD2,TGTGCCAGCAGCGTAGGGGAGGGTCTCCCCTACAATGAGCAGTTCTTC,CASSVGEGLPYNEQFF
TRBV7-9,TRBJ2-3,NA,NA,TGTGCCAGCAGCTTAAGTAGCATATGGGATACGCAGTATTTT,CASSLSSIWDTQYF
TRBV4-2,TRBJ2-5,NA,TRBD2,TGTGCCAGCAGCGCATTACTCATCGGACTAGCGAATTTGGAGACCCAGTACTTC,CASSALLIGLANLETQYF
TRBV25-1,TRBJ2-1,NA,TRBD1,TGTGCCAGCAGTGCCCCGGGACAGGGGAAGGATGAGCAGTTCTTC,CASSAPGQGKDEQFF
TRBV5-1,TRBJ2-1,NA,NA,TGCGCCAGCAGCTTAACAGCACCAAAACCCAACAATGAGCAGTTCTTC,CASSLTAPKPNNEQFF
TRBV7-2,TRBJ2-2,NA,NA,TGTGCCAGCAGCTTAACTCCGATCATTCTCACCGGGGAGCTGTTTTTT,CASSLTPIILTGELFF
TRBV7-9,TRBJ2-5,NA,NA,TGTGCCAGCAGCTTAGACTCGACGGAGGAGACCCAGTACTTC,CASSLDSTEETQYF
TRBV19,TRBJ2-4,NA,TRBD2,TGTGCCAGTAGCCCCATGAGGGAGGGCCTAAAAAACATTCAGTACTTC,CASSPMREGLKNIQYF
TRBV6-4,TRBJ2-3,few,TRBD2,TGCCAACAGTTAAGGACTAGCGGGCTTTTTACAGATACGCAGTATTTT,CQQLRTSGLFTDTQYF
TRBV21-1,TRBJ2-5,NA,NA,TGTGCCAGCAGTCTCCCGGGACTAGCTCCTGAGACCCAGTACTTC,CASSLPGLAPETQYF
TRBV4-1,TRBJ2-7,few,NA,TGCGCCAGCAGCCAAGAGTTGGACCTTGCCGGGAGCTCCTACGAGCAGTACTTC,CASSQELDLAGSSYEQYF
TRBV20-1,TRBJ2-7,NA,TRBD1,TGCAGTGCCACAGGGGGCTACGAGCAGTACTTC,CSATGGYEQYF
TRBV27,TRBJ1-5,NA,NA,TGTGCCAGCAGCCCCTGGGGGCAGGGTACGTATCAGCCCCAGCATTTT,CASSPWGQGTYQPQHF
TRBV6-1,TRBJ2-7,NA,TRBD1,TGTGCCAGCAAACCCACAGGGGACGAGCAGTACTTC,CASKPTGDEQYF
TRBV28,TRBJ2-3,NA,NA,TGTGCCAGCAGTAACCCTCAACGGGATACGCAGTATTTT,CASSNPQRDTQYF
TRBV14,TRBJ2-6,NA,TRBD1,TGTGCCAGCAGTCCGACAGGGTGGGAGATTCTGGGGGCCAACGTCCTGACTTTC,CASSPTGWEILGANVLTF
TRBV6-2/TRBV6-3,TRBJ2-7,NA,NA,TGTGCCAGCAGTTACGCTCCAGGTACCTACGAGCAGTACTTC,CASSYAPGTYEQYF
TRBV6-2/TRBV6-3,TRBJ2-4,NA,TRBD1,TGTGCCAGCAGCTTTATTACAGGGGAGGCCAAAAACATTCAGTACTTC,CASSFITGEAKNIQYF
TRBV19,TRBJ1-5,NA,TRBD1,TGTGCCAGTACTCCAGGACAGGACTCTAATCAGCCCCAGCATTTT,CASTPGQDSNQPQHF
TRBV19,TRBJ2-1,NA,NA,TGTGCCAGTAGTTCCGGGGACTTTTCCGCCGGCAATGAGCAGTTCTTC,CASSSGDFSAGNEQFF
TRBV7-9,TRBJ2-7,NA,NA,TGTGCCAGCAGCCAGCTGGGGAGGAACGAGCAGTACTTC,CASSQLGRNEQYF
TRBV12-2,TRBJ1-5,once,NA,TGTGCAAGTCGCGGGGGGAGACAGGGTAGCAATCAGCCCCAGCATTTT,CASRGGRQGSNQPQHF
TRBV21-1,TRBJ2-1,NA,NA,TGTGCCAGCAGCAAAGCGTTCCGAATCCTTTTCCGGGACAGTTACAATGAGCAGTTCTTC,CASSKAFRILFRDSYNEQFF
TRBV2,TRBJ2-4,NA,TRBD2,TGTGCCAGCAGTGAACTAGCGGGAGTCGGCATTCAGTACTTC,CASSELAGVGIQYF
TRBV27,TRBJ1-5,NA,NA,TGTGCCAGCAGTTTATACCCGGGGGGTCAGCCCCAGCATTTT,CASSLYPGGQPQHF
TRBV14,TRBJ2-7,NA,NA,TGTGCCAGCAGCCCGCGACTAGTGCCCAGTTACGAGCAGTACTTC,CASSPRLVPSYEQYF
TRBV5-4,TRBJ2-7,NA,NA,TGTGCCAGCAGCTTGGAGCGGCCAGAGGGAGGCAGGCAGTACTTC,CASSLERPEGGRQYF
TRBV3-1/TRBV3-2,TRBJ2-3,NA,NA,TGTGCCAGCAGCCGCATCTCTAGCGCCCCTAGCACAGATACGCAGTATTTT,CASSRISSAPSTDTQYF
TRBV5-1,TRBJ2-2,NA,NA,TGCGCCAGCAGCTTGAAACAGGGAAACACCGGGGAGCTGTTTTTT,CASSLKQGNTGELFF
TRBV11-3,TRBJ2-1,NA,TRBD2,TGTGCCAGCAGCTTAGGACTAGCGGGAGGGGTTGAGCAGTTCTTC,CASSLGLAGGVEQFF
TRBV6-6,TRBJ1-4,NA,TRBD1,TGTGCCAGCAGTTACCAGGGGGCCTATGAAAAACTGTTTTTT,CASSYQGAYEKLFF
TRBV19,TRBJ1-5,few,NA,TGTGCCAGTAGTCGACAGGTTCCGACTTTTAATCAGCCCCAGCATTTT,CASSRQVPTFNQPQHF
TRBV6-5,TRBJ1-4,NA,TRBD1,TGTGCCAGCGGCCGGGACAGGGGCGAAAAACTGTTTTTT,CASGRDRGEKLFF
TRBV11-3,TRBJ2-2,NA,NA,TGTGCCAGCAGCTCTCCCCCCACCGGGGAGCTGTTTTTT,CASSSPPTGELFF
TRBV11-3,TRBJ2-1,NA,TRBD1,TGTGCCAGCAGCTTCGGGACAGGGACCAATGAGCAGTTCTTC,CASSFGTGTNEQFF
TRBV12-3/TRBV12-4,TRBJ2-5,few,NA,TGTGCCAGCAGCCCTGGGACACAAGAGACCCAGTACTTC,CASSPGTQETQYF
TRBV9,TRBJ1-6,once,TRBD1,TGTGCCAGCAGCGTCAGGACAGGGGAGAATTCACCCCTCCACTTT,CASSVRTGENSPLHF
TRBV7-2,TRBJ2-3,NA,NA,TGTGCCAGCAGCTTTGAACCGGGGCGGGGTGGTACGCAGTATTTT,CASSFEPGRGGTQYF
TRBV7-3,TRBJ2-7,once,TRBD1,TGTGCCAGCAGCCCAAGGACAGGGTCTTACGAGCAGTACTTC,CASSPRTGSYEQYF
TRBV7-2,TRBJ1-2,NA,NA,TGTGCCAGCAGCCACCCCGGGAACTATGGCTACACCTTC,CASSHPGNYGYTF
TRBV18,TRBJ1-3,NA,TRBD1,TGTGCCAGCTCACCGAGTACAGGGGCGGCTGGAAACACCATATATTTT,CASSPSTGAAGNTIYF
TRBV28,TRBJ2-2,NA,NA,TGTGCCAGCAGCACCGGGGGGACAGGAGAGTGGGAGCTGTTTTTT,CASSTGGTGEWELFF
TRBV24-1,TRBJ1-5,once,TRBD1,TGTGCCACCCATCCGGGACAGGGGAGCAATCAGCCCCAGCATTTT,CATHPGQGSNQPQHF
TRBV5-1,TRBJ2-5,NA,TRBD1,TGCGCCAGCAGCAAGGGACAGGGCGGGGAGACCCAGTACTTC,CASSKGQGGETQYF
TRBV5-1,TRBJ2-1,NA,NA,TGCGCCAGCAGCTCCCGGGGGCTAGCGGCCAACAATGAGCAGTTCTTC,CASSSRGLAANNEQFF
TRBV19,TRBJ2-6,NA,TRBD1,TGTGCCAGTAGTATGGGCGCGACAGGGGATTTCTCTGGGGCCAACGTCCTGACTTTC,CASSMGATGDFSGANVLTF
TRBV7-2,TRBJ2-1,NA,TRBD2,TGTGCCAGCAGCGGGCGAGCGGGAGGTCGGAATGAGCAGTTCTTC,CASSGRAGGRNEQFF
TRBV28,TRBJ2-6,NA,NA,TGTGCCAGCAGCCCCCTAGGCAGACCAAGCTCTGGGGCCAACGTCCTGACTTTC,CASSPLGRPSSGANVLTF